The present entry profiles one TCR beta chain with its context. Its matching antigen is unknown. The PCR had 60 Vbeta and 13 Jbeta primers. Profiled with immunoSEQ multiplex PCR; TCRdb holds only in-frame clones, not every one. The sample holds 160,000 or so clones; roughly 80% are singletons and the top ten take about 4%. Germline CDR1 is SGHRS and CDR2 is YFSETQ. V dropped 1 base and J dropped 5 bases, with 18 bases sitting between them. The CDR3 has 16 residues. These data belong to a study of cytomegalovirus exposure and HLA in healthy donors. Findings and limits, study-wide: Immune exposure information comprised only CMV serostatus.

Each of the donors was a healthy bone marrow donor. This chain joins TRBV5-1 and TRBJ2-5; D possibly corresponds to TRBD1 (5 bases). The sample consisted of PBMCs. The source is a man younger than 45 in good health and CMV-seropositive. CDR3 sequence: CASSLNLAGPGETQYF. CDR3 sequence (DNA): TGCGCCAGCAGCTTGAATCTCGCAGGGCCAGGGGAGACCCAGTACTTC.